The 14 T cell receptor beta chains below were found in one sample sequenced in a study of blood T cell repertoires in COVID-19. Profiling relied on immunoSEQ multiplex PCR, and the TCRdb table lists in-frame clones only, not all of them. The table has about 230,000 clones, 70% to 90% seen once. Sequencing was done on a sample of peripheral blood. The source of these receptors is a woman in her 70s with active or convalescent COVID-19.

The CDR3 DNA sequence: TGTGCCACCAGCAGAGACCGGACAAATGAAGCTTTCTTT. Encoded protein: CATSRDRTNEAFF. The chain is built from TRBV15 and TRBJ1-1; weak D call: TRBD1 (5 bases). Germline lookup yields CDR1 LNHNV and CDR2 YYDKDF (reference sequence). V was trimmed by 0 bases and J by 7 bases, leaving 9 bases between them. This CDR3 has 13 residues.

This chain uses TRBV28 with TRBJ1-1; the D gene is possibly TRBD1 (6 bases). CDR3 length: 13 residues. V lost 7 bases to trimming and J lost 8 bases, with 17 bases between them. Germline V gene lookup returns CDR1 MDHEN and CDR2 SYDVKM. The CDR3 DNA reads as TGTGCCAGCACCGCCGACAGGTTTGGCGAAGCTTTCTTT. Its translation: CASTADRFGEAFF.

This chain uses TRBV6-5 with TRBJ1-3; possibly TRBD1 for D (6 bases). Trimming removed 6 bases at V and 1 base at J, with 7 bases between. From germline, CDR1 is MNHEY and CDR2 SVGAGI. This CDR3 spans 13 amino acids. This chain's CDR3 is CASSQGSGNTIYF. The CDR3 DNA reads as TGTGCCAGCAGCCAGGGGTCTGGAAACACCATATATTTT.

V gene TRBV5-1 combines with J gene TRBJ2-1; D is unclear. The length of the CDR3 is 13 residues. The germline gives CDR1 SGHRS, CDR2 YFSETQ. Trimming stripped 1 base from V and 6 bases from J, with 8 bases between. CDR3 sequence reads: CASSLLMSNEQFF. CDR3 sequence (DNA): TGCGCCAGCAGCTTGTTAATGAGCAATGAGCAGTTCTTC.

This rearrangement joins TRBV7-2 to TRBJ1-1; maybe TRBD1 (6 bases). The CDR3 spans 16 residues. Germline V lookup: CDR1 SGHTA, CDR2 FQGNSA. Trimming stripped 5 bases from V and 5 bases from J, with 21 bases between. In DNA, the CDR3 is TGTGCCAGCAGCCTAACATATGGACAGCCGCCGACTGAAGCTTTCTTT. Encoded protein: CASSLTYGQPPTEAFF.

The gene calls are TRBV7-9 and TRBJ2-3; D ambiguous. The CDR3 is 13 amino acids. V was shortened by 2 bases and J by 7 bases, with 10 bases between the two germline ends. Germline CDR1 reads SEHNR; CDR2 reads FQNEAQ (reference sequence). CDR3 amino acids: CASSLTRPHTQYF. As DNA, the CDR3 is TGTGCCAGCAGCTTAACGCGCCCCCATACGCAGTATTTT.

The genes are TRBV19 and TRBJ1-2; 7 positions agree with TRBD1. Germline values: CDR1 LNHDA, CDR2 SQIVND (reference sequence). The trim removed 7 bases at V and 8 bases at J, leaving 13 bases unmatched. The CDR3 covers 14 residues. The CDR3 region is CASKGSGQRSGYTF. CDR3 DNA: TGTGCCAGTAAGGGGTCGGGACAGCGGAGCGGCTACACCTTC. The full variable domain, its missing parts supplied by reference TRBV19 and TRBJ1-2, is DGGITQSPKYLFRKEGQNVTLSCEQNLNHDAMYWYRQDPGQGLRLIYYSQIVNDFQKGDIAEGYSVSREKKESFPLTVTSAQKNPTAFYLCASKGSGQRSGYTFGSGTRLTVV.

The chain couples TRBV19 to TRBJ1-1, with 7 bases lining up with TRBD1. The CDR3 has 14 amino acids. Trimming cost V 4 bases and J 2 bases; bases outside gene matches: 4. Germline CDR1 reads LNHDA; CDR2 reads SQIVND (reference sequence). In nucleotides, the CDR3 is TGTGCCAGTAGTAGATACAGGGGAAACACTGAAGCTTTCTTT. This translates into CASSRYRGNTEAFF.

This clone occurred a few times. The chain uses TRBV12-3 or TRBV12-4 and TRBJ2-5; D not certain. V was clipped by 5 bases and J by 4 bases, with 5 bases between them. The CDR3 has 11 amino acids. DNA for the CDR3: TGTGCCAGCAGTCTCCTAGAGACCCAGTACTTC. It codes for CASSLLETQYF.

The CDR3 DNA follows: TGTGCCACCAGTGATCCGAGGACAGGGAGTGGAGAGACCCAGTACTTC. Translation gives CATSDPRTGSGETQYF. The chain has TRBV24-1 and TRBJ2-5; the match to TRBD1 covers 8 bases. The V segment lost 3 bases and the J segment 4 bases; nucleotides outside the gene matches: 9. Germline values: CDR1 KGHDR, CDR2 SFDVKD. This CDR3 is 16 amino acids long.

This clone appeared a single time. The gene calls are TRBV6-5 and TRBJ2-7, with TRBD1 identical over 7 bases. The CDR3 loop spans 15 amino acids. CDR1 MNHEY and CDR2 SVGAGI come from the germline V gene. Trimming cost V 6 bases and J 4 bases; bases outside gene matches: 12. CDR3 nucleotides: TGTGCCAGCAGACCCGACGACAGGGATAGGTACGAGCAGTACTTC. This codes for CASRPDDRDRYEQYF.

This clone was picked up one time. V is TRBV2 and J is TRBJ1-6; 10 bases agree with TRBD1. This CDR3 is built from 13 residues. J gave up 10 bases and V 4 bases, and 1 base lay outside the gene matches. Germline loops: CDR1 SNHLY, CDR2 FYNNEI. The CDR3 spells CASSGDRGSPLHF. The CDR3 DNA follows: TGTGCCAGCAGTGGGGACAGGGGCTCACCCCTCCACTTT.

The chain is built from TRBV5-5 and TRBJ1-4, with 7 bases lining up with TRBD1. V lost 2 bases and J lost 2; bases outside the gene matches: 9. The germline gives CDR1 SGHKS, CDR2 YYEKEE (reference sequence). The CDR3 loop spans 17 amino acids. The CDR3 is CASSFSPGQVTNEKLFF. For the CDR3, the DNA is TGTGCCAGCAGCTTTTCCCCCGGACAGGTGACTAATGAAAAACTGTTTTTT. The full variable domain, completed using reference TRBV5-5 and TRBJ1-4, is DAGVTQSPTHLIKTRGQQVTLRCSPISGHKSVSWYQQVLGQGPQFIFQYYEKEERGRGNFPDRFSARQFPNYSSELNVNALLLGDSALYLCASSFSPGQVTNEKLFFGSGTQLSVL.

The chain carries TRBV4-1 and TRBJ2-1; TRBD2 agrees at 8 bases. CDR3 length: 17 residues. The V gene's germline CDR1 is MGHRA and CDR2 YSYEKL. Germline trimming cut 1 base from V and 5 bases from J; bases unmatched to any gene: 10. The CDR3 sequence is CASSQGIGGGPDNEQFF. DNA of the CDR3: TGCGCCAGCAGCCAAGGGATTGGCGGGGGGCCCGACAATGAGCAGTTCTTC.